This T cell receptor beta chain stems from a study of human CD8 memory T cell subsets. Study-wide results and limits: Stem-like memory T cell repertoires seemed more diverse than precursor exhausted ones by Chao1 estimates. High, similar diversity marked stem-like memory and precursor exhausted T cells but not effector memory cells. Apart from T cell receptor beta chains, no chains were sequenced in the study.

The authors drew RNA from duplicate vials of 150,000 sorted CD8+ T cells per subset. This CDR3 is 12 amino acids long. Looked up from germline, CDR1 is LGHDT and CDR2 is YNNKEL (reference sequence). With 1 base removed from V and 5 bases from J, the gap between germline ends came to 5 bases. By share of the sample, this clonotype is medium-sized. The antigen remains unidentified. Construction of TCR beta libraries was accomplished by means of UMI-labeled 5' RACE. TCRdb processed the 5' RACE reads anew with MiXCR; each CDR3 protein has one entry. The sample contains over 7,000 distinct CDR3 sequences, 3.5% to 4.5% of which appear only once.

The clonotype was recovered from a human donor in good health. The chain is built from TRBV3-1 and TRBJ1-2; D is unresolved. Sample: CD8+ T cells from PBMCs. CDR3 DNA sequence: TGTGCCAGCAGCCAAGCCGAATATGGCTACACCTTC. Amino acids: CASSQAEYGYTF. The full variable domain, with the rest looked up from reference TRBV3-1 and TRBJ1-2, is DTAVSQTPKYLVTQMGNDKSIKCEQNLGHDTMYWYKQDSKKFLKIMFSYNNKELIINETVPNRFSPKSPDKAHLNLHINSLELGDSAVYFCASSQAEYGYTFGSGTRLTVV.